This T cell receptor (beta chain) was sequenced for a study of siplizumab effects on memory and regulatory T cells. Here immunoSEQ multiplex PCR was the method, and the copy in TCRdb shows in-frame clones only, minus some. The data show around 97,000 clones, just under 95% seen once. Study-level points and caveats: Proliferating clones, CD4+ or CD8+, lacked an assignable naive or memory phenotype in roughly 75-95% of cases. The alloresponse seemed to draw substantially on naive T cells, which appeared more diverse than memory cells.

Per germline, CDR1 LNHDA and CDR2 SQIVND (reference sequence). This CDR3 comprises 12 residues. V was clipped by 4 bases and J by 9 bases, with 10 bases between them. Only a few counts were recorded for this clone. Its antigen remains unknown. The sample comprised non-Treg CD4+ T cells sorted from blood. This chain joins TRBV19 and TRBJ2-1; the D is unclear. The origin of this receptor is a human donor in good health. CDR3 bases: TGTGCCAGTAGTACCCCTCGAGGTGAGCAGTTCTTC. Its protein is CASSTPRGEQFF.